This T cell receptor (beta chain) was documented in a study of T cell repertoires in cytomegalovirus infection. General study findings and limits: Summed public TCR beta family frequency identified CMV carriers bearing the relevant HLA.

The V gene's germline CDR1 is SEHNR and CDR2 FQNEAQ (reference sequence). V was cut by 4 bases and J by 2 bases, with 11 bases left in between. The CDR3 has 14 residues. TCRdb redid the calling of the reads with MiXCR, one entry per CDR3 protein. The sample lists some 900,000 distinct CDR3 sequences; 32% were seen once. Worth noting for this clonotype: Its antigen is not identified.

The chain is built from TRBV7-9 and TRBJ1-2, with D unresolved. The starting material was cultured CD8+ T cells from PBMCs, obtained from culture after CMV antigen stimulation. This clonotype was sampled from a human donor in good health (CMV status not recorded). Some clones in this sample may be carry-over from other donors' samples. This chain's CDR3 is CASSSLDMNYGYTF. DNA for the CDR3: TGTGCCAGCAGCTCGCTCGACATGAACTATGGCTACACCTTC.